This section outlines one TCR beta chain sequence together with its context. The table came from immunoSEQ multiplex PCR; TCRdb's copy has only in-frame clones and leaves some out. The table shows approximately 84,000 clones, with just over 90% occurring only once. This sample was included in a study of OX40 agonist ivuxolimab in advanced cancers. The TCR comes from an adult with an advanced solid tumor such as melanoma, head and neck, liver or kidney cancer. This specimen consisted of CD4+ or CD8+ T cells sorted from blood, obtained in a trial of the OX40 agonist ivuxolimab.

The CDR3 region is CASSRTGLGEKLFF. The DNA of the CDR3 is TGTGCCAGCAGCAGGACAGGGTTGGGTGAAAAACTGTTTTTT. The V gene is TRBV7-9, the J gene TRBJ1-4; 8 nucleotides line up with TRBD1. CDR1 and CDR2 (germline): SEHNR, FQNEAQ (reference sequence). The V segment lost 5 bases and the J segment 7 bases; nucleotides outside the gene matches: 6. The CDR3 spans 14 residues.